This T cell receptor beta chain was observed in a study of blood T cells in healthy people across ages. Investigators took 9.5 to 10 milliliters of peripheral blood from every donor. About this clonotype itself: As yet, its antigen is unknown.

Notes on the study in general: Any changes in expanded clonotypes were possibly confounded, as donor CMV status remained unknown.

A second PCR of about 6 to 12 cycles used a sample-barcoded 5' primer and a J-beta primer mix. Every cDNA molecule carried a tag from a template-switch adaptor bearing 12 random nucleotides. TCRdb reprocessed the 5' RACE reads via MiXCR and lists one record per CDR3 protein. Seen here are under 2,000,000 distinct CDR3 sequences, 49% observed once, and the top ten hold roughly 2%. V shed 2 bases and J shed 10 bases, with 15 bases lying between them. The germline V gene encodes CDR1 SEHNR and CDR2 FQNEAQ (reference sequence). The CDR3 has 15 residues. The chain couples TRBV7-9 to TRBJ1-6; D gene uncertain. This TCR was sampled from a woman in her thirties or forties in good health. Sequencing was done on a sample of blood. CDR3 region: CASSLRSGVWSPLHF. The CDR3 DNA sequence: TGTGCCAGCAGCTTAAGATCGGGAGTTTGGTCACCCCTCCACTTT.